The rows below give T cell receptor beta chains drawn from one sample of a study of blood T cell repertoires in COVID-19. Clones were read by immunoSEQ multiplex PCR, and TCRdb kept only the in-frame ones, dropping some. The sample carries 200,000 to 250,000 clones, around 86% recorded once. Source material: peripheral blood. The receptors come from a man younger than 40 who had recovered from COVID-19. Both conserved end residues are part of each CDR3.

v_call | cdr3_aa
TRBV12-3/TRBV12-4 | CASTSANTEAFF
TRBV20-1 | CSASVPMWGGSHEQFF
TRBV9 | CASSAMVGIETYEQYF
TRBV5-1 | CASSLRQGRQPQHF
TRBV6-5 | CASSSRQRHGYTF
TRBV7-2 | CASSLRSGETQYF
TRBV30 | CAWSVVDGGANSPLHF
TRBV6-5 | CASSYGDRANTEAFF
TRBV3-1/TRBV3-2 | CASSHELAGWGNEQFF
TRBV29-1 | CSVMGGRNTEAFF
TRBV7-9 | CASSERFRSYEQYF
TRBV7-9 | CASSLAGGFSYEQYF
TRBV5-1 | CASDPGTGGTEAFF
TRBV9 | CASNRQGTQETQYF
TRBV7-9 | CASSFQNTEAFF
TRBV6-5 | CASSYSREPGELFF
TRBV24-1 | CATSDLGLEGGGQFF
TRBV24-1 | CATSDLGGGGNEQFF
TRBV12-3/TRBV12-4 | CASSRGEYGYTF
TRBV6-5 | CASSYLGQGGLYEQYF
TRBV4-1 | CASWGGLYNEQFF
TRBV6-6 | CASSLQVVIYF
TRBV5-6 | CASSPGGEDGYTF
TRBV18 | CASSPREGETQYF
TRBV27 | CASTTDRASGGFNEQFF
TRBV28 | CASSAYGAGGREKLFF
TRBV5-1 | CASSLAGKIETQYF
TRBV14 | CASSQGTSGTEAFF
TRBV30 | CAWNSGTNEKLFF
TRBV5-1 | CASSSSVGEKLFF
TRBV7-7 | CASSSLEVTEAFF
TRBV11-3 | CASSLRQGRDTEAFF
TRBV13 | CASRLLTDTQYF
TRBV5-4 | CASSPGSLKAFF
TRBV29-1 | CSVDSGGVSYGYTF
TRBV6-2/TRBV6-3 | CASSWGGNEQYF
TRBV11-2 | CASSSLLTPGQFF
TRBV6-5 | CASSFRTWDTQYF
TRBV11-2 | CASTYIQGVETQYF
TRBV2 | CASRVDSQSYGYTF
TRBV2 | CASNLGQGGETQYF
TRBV18 | CASFRGENTEAFF
TRBV2 | CASRRGQGDWNTEAFF
TRBV15 | CATSRWTGETDNEQFF
TRBV2 | CASSERTDNNEQFF
TRBV9 | CASSVQDGYTF
TRBV5-6 | CASSLGNRGLNYGYTF
TRBV7-9 | CASSSGQVARPQHF
TRBV7-9 | CASSRPGNPYEQYF
TRBV6-5 | CASSRRQGQDQPQHF
TRBV5-1 | CAGSLQGFSNQPQHF
TRBV5-1 | CASSSRQGTSYEQYF
TRBV10-1 | CASRDGLGAEAFF
TRBV6-4 | CASSDSLGAGTGELFF
TRBV9 | CASGTGYTGELFF